The 2 T cell receptor beta chains below were found in one sample sequenced in a study of cytomegalovirus exposure and HLA in healthy donors. It was with 60 Vbeta and 13 Jbeta primers that the PCR ran. Repertoires were generated with immunoSEQ multiplex PCR, while TCRdb's copy carries only in-frame clones and drops some. This sample has 100,000 to 150,000 clones, with around 75% found just once. The sample consisted of PBMCs. These receptors all come from a woman in her fifties or sixties in good health and CMV-seronegative.

The chain carries TRBV9 and TRBJ2-3, with 7 bases that match TRBD1. Per germline, CDR1 SGDLS and CDR2 YYNGEE. This CDR3 comprises 16 residues. V dropped 0 bases and J dropped 3; count of bases not matched to a gene: 7. CDR3 coding DNA: TGTGCCAGCAGCGTAGCCGACAGGGAGTGGACAGATACGCAGTATTTT. As protein: CASSVADREWTDTQYF.

The rearrangement uses TRBV10-3 and TRBJ2-1, with D maybe TRBD2 (6 bases). Germline V gene sequence: CDR1 ENHRY, CDR2 SYGVKD. V was clipped by 0 bases and J by 0 bases, with 15 bases between them. There are 18 residues in the CDR3. CDR3 amino acids: CAISESILYGSSYNEQFF. The CDR3 coding sequence is TGTGCCATCAGTGAGTCGATACTGTACGGGAGCTCCTACAATGAGCAGTTCTTC.